What follows are 5 T cell receptor beta chains derived from one specimen sequenced in a study of CD8 T cells in ankylosing spondylitis. TCRdb re-analysed the 5' RACE reads in MiXCR, keeping a single row per CDR3 protein. The sample lists 26,000 or so distinct CDR3 sequences; 7.9% were seen once. Source material: blood. Receptors originate from a male donor with ankylosing spondylitis or in good health (not recorded which).

The sample holds a few counts of this clonotype. The rearrangement uses TRBV20-1 and TRBJ2-2; TRBD1 agrees at 9 bases. This CDR3 has 15 residues. Germline V lookup: CDR1 DFQATT, CDR2 SNEGSKA (reference sequence). J lost 3 bases, V lost 1 base, and 3 bases had no gene match. The CDR3 coding sequence is TGCAGTGCTAGAGCACGGGACAGGGACACCGGGGAGCTGTTTTTT. This encodes CSARARDRDTGELFF.

This clonotype has a count of ten or more. J is TRBJ2-1 and V is TRBV10-3; TRBD2 matches at 12 bases. Per germline, CDR1 ENHRY and CDR2 SYGVKD. This CDR3 spans 15 amino acids. V was clipped by 10 bases and J by 4 bases; unmatched bases: 8. The CDR3 here is CATAGLAGQYNEQFF. The CDR3 DNA is TGTGCCACTGCAGGACTAGCGGGGCAATACAATGAGCAGTTCTTC.

This clonotype has a handful of counts. The chain uses TRBV28 and TRBJ2-3; 8 bases map to TRBD1. Germline CDR1 and CDR2: MDHEN and SYDVKM. The CDR3 contains 14 residues. J lost 2 bases, V lost 4 bases, and 2 bases had no gene match. The CDR3: CASSWTGYTDTQYF. The CDR3 DNA reads TGTGCCAGCAGTTGGACAGGGTACACAGATACGCAGTATTTT.

The chain recombines TRBV7-8 with TRBJ2-2, with 13 positions matching TRBD2. The CDR3 extends over 17 amino acids. Germline-derived CDR1 and CDR2 are SGHVS and FQNEAQ. The ends lost 8 bases at V and 4 bases at J; junction bases unmatched: 10. CDR3 sequence: CASGGTSGVVGTGELFF. As DNA, the CDR3 is TGTGCCAGCGGGGGGACTAGCGGGGTGGTTGGCACCGGGGAGCTGTTTTTT.

This clonotype was seen at least ten times. The chain links TRBV3-1 to TRBJ2-1; D is perhaps TRBD2 (5 bases). The CDR3 loop spans 15 amino acids. V lost 0 bases to trimming and J lost 6 bases, with 12 bases between them. Germline V gene lookup returns CDR1 LGHDT and CDR2 YNNKEL (reference sequence). CDR3 nucleotide sequence: TGTGCCAGCAGCCAAGATCTGAGCGCGGGCAATGAGCAGTTCTTC. This sequence encodes CASSQDLSAGNEQFF.